The present TCR beta chain was sequenced within a study of T cell repertoires in cytomegalovirus infection. Notes on the study in general: HLA-C-restricted CMV-specific TCR beta clonotypes were dominant in the ex vivo response.

TCRdb called the reads again in MiXCR, with one record for every CDR3 protein. In the table there are fewer than 300,000 distinct CDR3 sequences, roughly a quarter of which are singletons. The V gene lost 5 bases and the J gene lost 6 bases, with 7 bases spanning the gap. Germline V lookup: CDR1 SQVTM, CDR2 ANQGSEA. This CDR3 region has 11 residues. In this sample, this clonotype turned up a few times. The target antigen is unknown. This TCR was sampled from a human donor in good health (CMV status not recorded). Some clones in this sample may be carry-over from other donors' samples. Sequencing was done on a sample of PBMCs. This chain joins TRBV29-1 and TRBJ2-2; D is uncertain. CDR3 in DNA: TGCAGCGTTATGGGGTCCGGGGAGCTGTTTTTT. It yields the protein CSVMGSGELFF.